These 32 T cell receptor beta chains share one sample of origin, sequenced in a study of T-cell memory formation after mild COVID-19. TCRdb re-derived calls from the 5' RACE reads in MiXCR, one entry per CDR3 protein. The table lists 120,000 to 150,000 distinct CDR3 sequences, over 6% of them singletons. Specimen: PBMCs or a T cell subset sorted from them (not recorded which). These receptors originate from an adult woman who had mild COVID-19 (a few samples of this study predate the infection). Cell type and time point are not known.

This clonotype was seen repeatedly, ten times or more. The chain carries TRBV6-5 and TRBJ2-7; the D gene is possibly TRBD2 (5 bases). Germline CDR1 reads MNHEY; CDR2 reads SVGAGI. The length of the CDR3 is 11 residues. V was clipped by 11 bases and J by 0 bases, with 8 bases between them. CDR3 region: CASGNSYEQYF. The DNA of the CDR3 is TGTGCCTCGGGAAACTCCTACGAGCAGTACTTC.

This clonotype has more than one count but fewer than ten. The rearrangement joins TRBV5-5 to TRBJ1-1, with TRBD1 as a possible D gene (5 bases). CDR1 and CDR2 (germline): SGHKS, YYEKEE (reference sequence). The CDR3 length is 15 residues. V shed 2 bases and J shed 3 bases, with 14 bases lying between them. The CDR3 nucleotides are TGTGCCAGCAGCTTTGGCCGCGGGGGGGACACTGAAGCTTTCTTT. The encoded protein is CASSFGRGGDTEAFF.

There are many counts of this clonotype. The V and J genes are TRBV30 and TRBJ2-7; 9 bases are a match to TRBD1. There are 16 residues in the CDR3. V lost 3 bases to trimming and J lost 6 bases; unmatched junction nucleotides: 15. The germline V gene encodes CDR1 GTSNPN and CDR2 SVGIG (reference sequence). The CDR3 DNA reads as TGTGCCTGGAGCCTCACAGGGGACAGGGTAAGGGGCGAGCAGTACTTC. It encodes CAWSLTGDRVRGEQYF.

This clonotype has just a few counts. V is TRBV4-3 and J is TRBJ1-3, with no clear D. Between the trimmed V and J ends, which lost 0 bases and 1 base, there was a span of 10 bases. CDR3 size: 16 residues. CDR1 and CDR2 from the germline V gene are LGHNA and YSLEER. The CDR3 coding sequence is TGCGCCAGCAGCCAAGATCCCGGATATTCTGGAAACACCATATATTTT. As protein: CASSQDPGYSGNTIYF.

This chain links TRBV4-3 with TRBJ2-6; D unresolved. This CDR3 is 13 amino acids long. Trimming took off 7 bases at V and 2 bases at J, with 6 bases between the two ends. Germline values: CDR1 LGHNA, CDR2 YSLEER. CDR3 sequence reads: CASTLAGANVLTF. In nucleotides, the CDR3 is TGCGCCAGCACCCTGGCTGGGGCCAACGTCCTGACTTTC.

This clonotype was recorded many times. The chain's CDR3 is CASSLLGRSSGNTIYF. As DNA, the CDR3 is TGTGCCAGCAGCTTGCTGGGACGCAGCTCTGGAAACACCATATATTTT. The J gene is TRBJ1-3, the V gene TRBV7-9; the D gene is possibly TRBD1 (5 bases). This CDR3 has 16 amino acids. CDR1 is SEHNR, CDR2 FQNEAQ, per germline (reference sequence). V was shortened by 3 bases and J by 0 bases, with 12 bases between the two germline ends.

In the case of this clonotype: This clone may be a read error of a much larger clone one base away. Because the CDR3 is missing its conserved closing phenylalanine or tryptophan, this is likely a read error. This CDR3 reads CAISTLAHGYTL. CDR3 DNA sequence: TGTGCCATCTCGACGCTAGCCCATGGCTACACCTTA. V and J are TRBV24-1 and TRBJ1-2; D not certain. The CDR3 runs 12 residues. V lost 11 bases and J 6 bases, leaving 15 bases between the germline ends. The germline CDR1 and CDR2 sequences are KGHDR and SFDVKD.

This clonotype was counted a few times. V usage is TRBV5-1 and J usage is TRBJ2-7; 11 positions match TRBD1. Germline CDR1 is SGHRS and CDR2 is YFSETQ. The CDR3 sequence is 15 residues long. The V and J ends lost 0 bases and 7 bases, in that order; junction bases with no gene match: 6. CDR3 region: CASSLDGTGGMEQYF. The CDR3 region has the DNA TGCGCCAGCAGCTTGGATGGGACAGGGGGGATGGAGCAGTACTTC.

V is TRBV12-3 or TRBV12-4 and J is TRBJ2-7; D unresolved. The length of the CDR3 is 13 residues. V was clipped by 5 bases and J by 6 bases, with 14 bases between them. In DNA form, the CDR3 reads TGTGCCAGCAGTCTACTCCTTCAAGGCGAGCAGTACTTC. Its translation: CASSLLLQGEQYF.

This clonotype was counted between two and nine times. This chain links TRBV12-3 or TRBV12-4 with TRBJ1-5; D gene uncertain. CDR3 length equals 15 residues. V lost 6 bases and J 0 bases, leaving 12 bases between the germline ends. This CDR3 reads CASSPQSLSNQPQHF. CDR3 in DNA: TGTGCCAGCAGCCCCCAGTCGCTTAGCAATCAGCCCCAGCATTTT.

This chain's CDR3 is CASSLGPSIFSNQPQHF. The CDR3 DNA reads TGTGCCAGCAGCTTGGGTCCATCAATTTTTAGCAATCAGCCCCAGCATTTT. The rearrangement joins TRBV7-8 to TRBJ1-5, with D unclear. Germline assignment: CDR1 SGHVS and CDR2 FQNEAQ. Trimming shortened V by 3 bases and J by 0 bases, and 15 bases separated the two germline ends. The CDR3 is made up of 17 amino acids.

This clonotype was seen a handful of times. V and J are TRBV27 and TRBJ1-1; 9 bases map to TRBD1. Unmatched junction bases numbered 18, after V lost 9 bases and J lost 4 bases. The CDR3 extends over 17 amino acids. Germline assignment: CDR1 MNHEY and CDR2 SMNVEV (reference sequence). This CDR3 reads CASRPGQGKVSSTEAFF. CDR3 DNA sequence: TGTGCCAGTCGACCCGGACAGGGGAAGGTTTCGAGCACTGAAGCTTTCTTT.

Remarks on this clonotype: Germline and junction disagree at one end, which may indicate a read error. This chain joins TRBV2 and TRBJ2-2; perhaps TRBD2 as D (5 bases). This CDR3 is built from 13 residues. The germline CDR1 and CDR2 sequences are SNHLY and FYNNEI. Written as DNA, the CDR3 is TGTGCCAGCAGCCCCCGGAACACCGGGGAGCTGATTTTT. This encodes CASSPRNTGELIF.

V usage is TRBV10-3 and J usage is TRBJ1-1; D unresolved. There are 13 residues in the CDR3. In germline, CDR1 is ENHRY, CDR2 SYGVKD. Trimming took off 6 bases at V and 4 bases at J, with 12 bases between the two ends. The CDR3 reads CAIRVGVGTEAFF. Written as DNA, the CDR3 is TGTGCCATCAGGGTCGGGGTCGGCACTGAAGCTTTCTTT.

The chain is built from TRBV19 and TRBJ1-4, with 7 bases lining up with TRBD1. This CDR3 has 15 residues. J gave up 4 bases and V 6 bases, and 8 bases lay outside the gene matches. Looked up from germline, CDR1 is LNHDA and CDR2 is SQIVND (reference sequence). The CDR3 nucleotides are TGTGCCAGTAGCTTTGAAGGGACAGTTAATGAAAAACTGTTTTTT. It translates to CASSFEGTVNEKLFF.

This clonotype occurred many times. The chain is built from TRBV20-1 and TRBJ1-2, with D unresolved. The CDR3 has 15 residues. The V end was cut by 3 bases, the J end by 8 bases, with 22 bases between. Germline V CDR1 and CDR2: DFQATT, SNEGSKA (reference sequence). The CDR3 DNA reads as TGCAGTGCTAGGGCCCAGGCAGGCCCTTCCAAAGGCTACACCTTC. Amino acids: CSARAQAGPSKGYTF.

This clonotype was seen a handful of times. The V gene is TRBV5-1, the J gene TRBJ1-2, with D perhaps matching TRBD1 (6 bases). There are 13 residues in the CDR3. V lost 4 bases to trimming and J lost 1 base, with 8 bases between them. Germline V gene data show CDR1 as SGHRS and CDR2 as YFSETQ. CDR3 bases: TGCGCCAGCAGCGCGGGACATAACTATGGCTACACCTTC. As protein: CASSAGHNYGYTF.

This clonotype appeared a few times. The chain combines TRBV4-2 with TRBJ2-2; D unclear. Trimming stripped 4 bases from V and 3 bases from J, with 15 bases between. CDR1 and CDR2 from the germline V gene are LGHNA and YNFKEQ. The CDR3 contains 16 residues. CDR3 residues: CASSPTPKTYTGELFF. CDR3 DNA sequence: TGTGCCAGCAGCCCGACACCGAAGACCTACACCGGGGAGCTGTTTTTT.

This chain connects TRBV29-1 to TRBJ2-3; the D gene is possibly TRBD2 (6 bases). Germline V gives CDR1 SQVTM, CDR2 ANQGSEA. Trimming removed 2 bases at V and 4 bases at J, with 10 bases between. The CDR3 loop spans 13 amino acids. The CDR3 region has the DNA TGCAGCGTTGAAAGGGGCGGGGCAGATACGCAGTATTTT. Translating gives CSVERGGADTQYF.

The rearrangement uses TRBV5-6 and TRBJ2-1; 10 bases are a match to TRBD2. Per germline, CDR1 SGHDT and CDR2 YYEEEE. The trim removed 2 bases at V and 8 bases at J, leaving 7 bases unmatched. This CDR3 region has 15 residues. The DNA of the CDR3 is TGTGCCAGCAGCTTATGGCTAGCGGGAGACCATGAGCAGTTCTTC. Encoded protein: CASSLWLAGDHEQFF.

This clonotype was seen at least ten times. V usage is TRBV12-3 or TRBV12-4 and J usage is TRBJ2-6; 8 bases are a match to TRBD1. J lost 2 bases, V lost 6 bases, and 0 bases had no gene match. The CDR3 totals 14 residues. CDR3 bases: TGTGCCAGCAGGGACAGGGCTGGGGCCAACGTCCTGACTTTC. It translates to CASRDRAGANVLTF.

The table lists this clonotype with a few counts. The genes are TRBV7-3 and TRBJ1-3, with unresolved D. V gave up 2 bases and J gave up 0 bases, with 5 bases separating them. CDR1 and CDR2 from the germline V gene are SGHTA and FQGTGA. This CDR3 has 14 residues. CDR3 coding DNA: TGTGCCAGCAGCTTAGATCACTCTGGAAACACCATATATTTT. Residues: CASSLDHSGNTIYF.

V is TRBV5-1 and J is TRBJ2-3; a possible D gene is TRBD2 (6 bases). Germline V lookup: CDR1 SGHRS, CDR2 YFSETQ. The CDR3 contains 14 residues. The V and J ends lost 6 bases and 2 bases respectively, with 13 bases between them. CDR3 nucleotides: TGCGCCAGCACCCCATCGGACTACACAGATACGCAGTATTTT. It yields the protein CASTPSDYTDTQYF.

The chain recombines TRBV27 with TRBJ2-7; D uncertain. Trimming stripped 3 bases from V and 6 bases from J, with 15 bases between. This CDR3 contains 14 residues. The V gene's germline CDR1 is MNHEY and CDR2 SMNVEV (reference sequence). The CDR3 protein is CASSLNSMAGEQYF. The CDR3 DNA reads TGTGCCAGCAGTTTGAACAGTATGGCCGGCGAGCAGTACTTC.

Ten or more counts support this clonotype. CDR3 amino acids: CASKDILTYEQYF. The DNA for the CDR3 is TGTGCCAGCAAGGACATTCTGACTTACGAGCAGTACTTC. The rearrangement uses TRBV6-1 and TRBJ2-7, with a weak D call TRBD1 (5 bases). The CDR3 spans 13 residues. Germline V gives CDR1 MNHNS, CDR2 SASEGT. V was cut by 7 bases and J by 4 bases, with 14 bases left in between.

This clonotype has a count of ten or more. This rearrangement joins TRBV21-1 to TRBJ2-3; no check of the table's D call, TRBD1, against the DNA was made. TRBV21-1 has pseudogene status. The CDR3 sequence is 15 residues long. The CDR3 coding sequence is TGTGCCAGCAATAGGAGGACAGGGTGCACAGATACGCAGTATTTT. Translation: CASNRRTGCTDTQYF.

This clonotype was observed many times. This chain links TRBV7-3 with TRBJ1-2, with TRBD1 as a possible D gene (6 bases). The CDR3 sequence is 13 residues long. Trimming took off 5 bases at V and 6 bases at J, with 13 bases between the two ends. In germline, CDR1 is SGHTA, CDR2 FQGTGA. In nucleotides, the CDR3 is TGTGCCAGCAGCCCCTCGACAGGAGATGGCTACACCTTC. Its protein is CASSPSTGDGYTF.

This chain connects TRBV7-7 to TRBJ2-5; the match to TRBD2 covers 9 bases. This CDR3 contains 15 residues. V was pared by 5 bases and J by 4 bases, with 8 bases of the junction left unmatched. Germline V CDR1 and CDR2: SSHAT, FNYEAQ (reference sequence). The DNA of the CDR3 is TGTGCCAGCAGCACCGGGACTAGCACGGCAGAGACCCAGTACTTC. Amino acids: CASSTGTSTAETQYF. The variable domain in full, with the rest retrieved from reference TRBV7-7 and TRBJ2-5, is GAGVSQSPRYKVTKRGQDVTLRCDPISSHATLYWYQQALGQGPEFLTYFNYEAQPDKSGLPSDRFSAERPEGSISTLTIQRTEQRDSAMYRCASSTGTSTAETQYFGPGTRLLVL.

The chain carries TRBV20-1 and TRBJ2-5; D is unresolved. Germline lookup yields CDR1 DFQATT and CDR2 SNEGSKA (reference sequence). The CDR3 runs to 13 residues. The V gene lost 2 bases and the J gene lost 4 bases, with 11 bases spanning the gap. CDR3 DNA sequence: TGCAGTGCTAGAATCCCAGGTCGAGAGACCCAGTACTTC. This translates into CSARIPGRETQYF.

In this sample, this clonotype turned up many times. The chain has TRBV9 and TRBJ2-3; 12 positions agree with TRBD2. V shed 0 bases, J shed 1 base, and the junction held 6 bases outside the gene matches. Germline V gives CDR1 SGDLS, CDR2 YYNGEE. The CDR3 consists of 18 residues. The DNA of the CDR3 is TGTGCCAGCAGCGTAGCAGGGACTAGCGGGCGTCGCACAGATACGCAGTATTTT. Translating it yields CASSVAGTSGRRTDTQYF.

In its sample, this clonotype was seen a few times. V usage is TRBV12-3 or TRBV12-4 and J usage is TRBJ1-1; TRBD1 might be the D (6 bases). The CDR3 runs to 14 residues. Trimming took 6 bases from V and 6 from J, leaving 17 bases between them. Here the CDR3 DNA reads TGTGCCAGCAGAATGAGGGGGTCTTTACCTGAAGCTTTCTTT. It encodes CASRMRGSLPEAFF.

This clonotype was recorded a few times. The V and J genes are TRBV3-1 and TRBJ2-3; 9 nucleotides match TRBD2. This CDR3 spans 16 amino acids. J gave up 3 bases and V 4 bases, and 8 bases lay outside the gene matches. In germline, CDR1 is LGHDT, CDR2 YNNKEL (reference sequence). CDR3 bases: TGTGCCAGCAGCCGTCTCAGCGGGGGGCTGACAGATACGCAGTATTTT. Protein: CASSRLSGGLTDTQYF.